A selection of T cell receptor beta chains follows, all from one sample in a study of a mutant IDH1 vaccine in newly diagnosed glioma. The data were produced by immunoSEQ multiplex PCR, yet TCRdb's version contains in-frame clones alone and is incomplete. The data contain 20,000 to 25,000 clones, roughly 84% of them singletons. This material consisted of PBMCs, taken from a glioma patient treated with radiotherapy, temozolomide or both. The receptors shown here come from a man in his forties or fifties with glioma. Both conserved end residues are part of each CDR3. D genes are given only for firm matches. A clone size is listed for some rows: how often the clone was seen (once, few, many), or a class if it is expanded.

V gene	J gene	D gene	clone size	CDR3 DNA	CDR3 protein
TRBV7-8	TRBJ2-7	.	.	TGTGCCAGCAGCTCGACCCCGGACGGCTACGAGCAGTACTTC	CASSSTPDGYEQYF
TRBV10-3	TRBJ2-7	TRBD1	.	TGTGCCATCAGTGAGTCTGGACAGGGAGACCAGCAGTACTTC	CAISESGQGDQQYF
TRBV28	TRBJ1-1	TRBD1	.	TGTGCCAGTTGGACTCCGGGACAGGGAAAGACTGAAGCTTTCTTT	CASWTPGQGKTEAFF
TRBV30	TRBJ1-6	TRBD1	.	TGTGCCTGGAGTGTTACAGGGGATAATTCACCCCTCCACTTT	CAWSVTGDNSPLHF
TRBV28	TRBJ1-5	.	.	TGTGCCAGCACCCCGGGGGGCGGGGCTCAGCCCCAGCATTTT	CASTPGGGAQPQHF
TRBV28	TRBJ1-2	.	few	TGTGCCAGCGGCCTTCAGGGAGGGTTCAACTATGGCTACACCTTC	CASGLQGGFNYGYTF
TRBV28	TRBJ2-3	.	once	TGTGCCAGCAGTTTACTCATGTCCACAGATACGCAGTATTTT	CASSLLMSTDTQYF
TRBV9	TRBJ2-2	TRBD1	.	TGTGCCAGCAGCGCGGGGACAGGGGCGAACACCGGGGAGCTGTTTTTT	CASSAGTGANTGELFF
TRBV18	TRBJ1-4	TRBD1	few	TGTGCCAGCTCGGACAGGGATTATGAAAAACTGTTTTTT	CASSDRDYEKLFF
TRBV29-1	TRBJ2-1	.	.	TGCAGCGTTGGCAGTGGGAATGAGCAGTTCTTC	CSVGSGNEQFF
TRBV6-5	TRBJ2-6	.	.	TGTGCCAGCAGTTACTCGATTGCAGGGGCCAACGTCCTGACTTTC	CASSYSIAGANVLTF
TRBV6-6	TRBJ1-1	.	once	TGTGCCAGCACTCCCCGCGGGGACACTGAAGCTTTCTTT	CASTPRGDTEAFF
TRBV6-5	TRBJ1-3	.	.	TGTGCCAGCAGTGTACCAAGCTTAAACACCATATATTTT	CASSVPSLNTIYF
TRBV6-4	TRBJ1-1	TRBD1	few	TGTGCCAGCGATTTCAGGACAGGGCGAATTGGGCTGAACACTGAAGCTTTCTTT	CASDFRTGRIGLNTEAFF
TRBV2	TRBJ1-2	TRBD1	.	TGTGCCAGCAGCAGGGACAGTGTAAACTATGGCTACACCTTC	CASSRDSVNYGYTF
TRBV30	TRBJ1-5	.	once	TGTGCCTGGAGTCGGGTCTATAATCAGCCCCAGCATTTT	CAWSRVYNQPQHF
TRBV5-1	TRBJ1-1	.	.	TGCGCCAGCAGCCTCCGGTGGAACACTGAAGCTTTCTTT	CASSLRWNTEAFF
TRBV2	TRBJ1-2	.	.	TGTGCCAGCAGCTCGGATGTGGATGGCTACACCTTC	CASSSDVDGYTF
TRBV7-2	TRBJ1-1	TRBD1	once	TGTGCCAGCAGCTCTACAGGGGGCTCGGACACTGAAGCTTTCTTT	CASSSTGGSDTEAFF
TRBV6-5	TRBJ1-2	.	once	TGTGCCAGCAGGCAACAGGGCCAAGTTAACTATGGCTACACCTTC	CASRQQGQVNYGYTF
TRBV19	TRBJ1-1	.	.	TGTGCCAGTAGTATTAAGACTGAAGCTTTCTTT	CASSIKTEAFF
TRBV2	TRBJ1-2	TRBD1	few	TGTGCCAGCGGGACAGGGGTTGATGGCTACACCTTC	CASGTGVDGYTF
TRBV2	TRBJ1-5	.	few	TGTGCCAGCACTAAGGATCGAAGCAATCAGCCCCAGCATTTT	CASTKDRSNQPQHF
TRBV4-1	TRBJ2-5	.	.	TGCGCCAGCAGCCAGCCCGGGGAGACCCAGTACTTC	CASSQPGETQYF
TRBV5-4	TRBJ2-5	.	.	TGTGCCAGCAGCTTGTTTAGCGGAGGGGGGGAGACCCAGTACTTC	CASSLFSGGGETQYF
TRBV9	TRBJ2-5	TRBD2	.	TGTGCCAGCAGCGTAGCTAGCGGGAGGGCCGGGGAGACCCAGTACTTC	CASSVASGRAGETQYF
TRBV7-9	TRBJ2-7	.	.	TGTGCCAGCAGCCCCCTCTACGAGCAGTACTTC	CASSPLYEQYF
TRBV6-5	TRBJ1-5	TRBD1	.	TGTGCCAGCAGCAGGGGACAGGTTCAGCCCCAGCATTTT	CASSRGQVQPQHF
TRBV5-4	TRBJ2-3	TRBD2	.	TGTGCCAGCAGCTTCGGGGGAGCGGGAGGGACAGATACGCAGTATTTT	CASSFGGAGGTDTQYF